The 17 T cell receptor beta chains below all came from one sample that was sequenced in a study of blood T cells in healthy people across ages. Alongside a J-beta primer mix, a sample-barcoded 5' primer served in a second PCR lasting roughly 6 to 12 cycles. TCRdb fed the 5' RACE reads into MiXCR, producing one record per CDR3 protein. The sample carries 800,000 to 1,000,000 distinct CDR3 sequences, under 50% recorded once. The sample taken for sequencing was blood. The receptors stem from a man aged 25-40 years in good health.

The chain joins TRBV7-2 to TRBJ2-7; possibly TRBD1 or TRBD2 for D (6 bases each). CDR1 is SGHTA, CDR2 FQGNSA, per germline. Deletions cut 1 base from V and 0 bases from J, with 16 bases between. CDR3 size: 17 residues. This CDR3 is CASSLGSTGASSYEQYF. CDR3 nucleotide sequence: TGTGCCAGCAGCTTAGGTTCCACGGGGGCCAGCTCCTACGAGCAGTACTTC.

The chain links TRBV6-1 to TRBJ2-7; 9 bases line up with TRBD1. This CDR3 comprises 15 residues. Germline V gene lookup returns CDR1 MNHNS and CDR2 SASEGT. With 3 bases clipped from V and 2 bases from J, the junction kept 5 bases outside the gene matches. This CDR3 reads CASSDGGQGAYEQYF. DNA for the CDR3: TGTGCCAGCAGTGATGGGGGACAGGGTGCCTACGAGCAGTACTTC.

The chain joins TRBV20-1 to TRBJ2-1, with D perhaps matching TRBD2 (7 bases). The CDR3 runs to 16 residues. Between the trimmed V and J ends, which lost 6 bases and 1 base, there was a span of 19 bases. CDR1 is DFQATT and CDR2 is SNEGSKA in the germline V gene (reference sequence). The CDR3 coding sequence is TGCAGTGCCCCCGGCGGGGGCGTGGGATCCTACAATGAGCAGTTCTTC. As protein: CSAPGGGVGSYNEQFF.

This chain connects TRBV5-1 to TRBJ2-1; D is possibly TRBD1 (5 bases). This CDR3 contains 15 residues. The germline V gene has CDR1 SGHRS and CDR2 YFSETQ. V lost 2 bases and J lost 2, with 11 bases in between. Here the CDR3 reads CASSFFQGPYNEQFF. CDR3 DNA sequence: TGCGCCAGCAGCTTTTTTCAGGGCCCCTACAATGAGCAGTTCTTC.

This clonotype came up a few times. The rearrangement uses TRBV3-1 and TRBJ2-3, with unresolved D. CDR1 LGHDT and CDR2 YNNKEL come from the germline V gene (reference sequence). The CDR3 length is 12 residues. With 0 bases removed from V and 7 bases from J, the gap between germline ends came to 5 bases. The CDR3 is CASSQERNTQYF. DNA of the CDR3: TGTGCCAGCAGCCAAGAGAGGAATACGCAGTATTTT.

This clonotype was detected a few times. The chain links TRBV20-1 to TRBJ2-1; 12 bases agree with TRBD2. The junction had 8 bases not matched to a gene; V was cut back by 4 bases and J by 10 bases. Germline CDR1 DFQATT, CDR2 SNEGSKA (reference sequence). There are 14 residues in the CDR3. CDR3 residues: CSAMTSGGLWEQFF. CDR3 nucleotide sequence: TGCAGTGCTATGACTAGCGGGGGCCTTTGGGAGCAGTTCTTC.

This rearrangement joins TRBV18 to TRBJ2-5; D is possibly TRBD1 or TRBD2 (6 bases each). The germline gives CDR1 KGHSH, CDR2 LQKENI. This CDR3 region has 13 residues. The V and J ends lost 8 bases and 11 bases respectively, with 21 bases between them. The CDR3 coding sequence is TGTGCCAGCACGCCACCGGGGGCCGTTGAGCAGTACTTC. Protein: CASTPPGAVEQYF.

The CDR3 sequence: CSASPLYNEQFF. Written as DNA, the CDR3 is TGCAGTGCTAGCCCCCTCTACAATGAGCAGTTCTTC. V and J are TRBV20-1 and TRBJ2-1; no reliable D call. With 3 bases removed from V and 3 bases from J, the gap between germline ends came to 6 bases. The CDR3 runs to 12 residues. Germline V CDR1 and CDR2: DFQATT, SNEGSKA (reference sequence).

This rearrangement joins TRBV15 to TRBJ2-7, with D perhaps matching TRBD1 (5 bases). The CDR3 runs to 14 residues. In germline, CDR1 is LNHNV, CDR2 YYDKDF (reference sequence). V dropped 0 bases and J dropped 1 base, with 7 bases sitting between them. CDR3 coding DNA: TGTGCCACCAGCAGAGATCAGGGATCCTACGAGCAGTACTTC. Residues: CATSRDQGSYEQYF.

The CDR3 nucleotides read TGTGCCAGCAGTCCCGACAGGGATGAGTTCACGGATACGCAGTATTTT. Translation gives CASSPDRDEFTDTQYF. The rearrangement uses TRBV27 and TRBJ2-3; 7 nucleotides agree with TRBD1. The CDR3 has 16 amino acids. Trimming cost V 5 bases and J 6 bases; bases outside gene matches: 14. In germline, CDR1 is MNHEY, CDR2 SMNVEV (reference sequence).

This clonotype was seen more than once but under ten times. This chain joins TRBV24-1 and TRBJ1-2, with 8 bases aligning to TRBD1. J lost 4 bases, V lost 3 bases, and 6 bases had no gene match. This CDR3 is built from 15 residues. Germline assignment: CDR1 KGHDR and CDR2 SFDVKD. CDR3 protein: CATSDEPGGAYGYTF. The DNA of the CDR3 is TGTGCCACCAGTGATGAACCAGGGGGCGCCTATGGCTACACCTTC.

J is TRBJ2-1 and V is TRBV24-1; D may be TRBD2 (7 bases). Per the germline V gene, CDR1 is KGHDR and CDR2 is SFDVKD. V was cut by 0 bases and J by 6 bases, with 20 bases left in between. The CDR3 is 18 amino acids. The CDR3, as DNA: TGTGCCACCAGTGATTTGGATTCCACCAACAGGGAGGGCAATGAGCAGTTCTTC. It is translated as CATSDLDSTNREGNEQFF.

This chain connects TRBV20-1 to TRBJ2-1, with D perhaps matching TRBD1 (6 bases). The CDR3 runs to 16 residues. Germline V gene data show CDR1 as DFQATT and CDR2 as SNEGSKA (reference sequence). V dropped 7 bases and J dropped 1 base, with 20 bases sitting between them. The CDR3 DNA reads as TGCAGTGTCAGAGCTCCGGGCAGGGGTTCCTACAATGAGCAGTTCTTC. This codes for CSVRAPGRGSYNEQFF.

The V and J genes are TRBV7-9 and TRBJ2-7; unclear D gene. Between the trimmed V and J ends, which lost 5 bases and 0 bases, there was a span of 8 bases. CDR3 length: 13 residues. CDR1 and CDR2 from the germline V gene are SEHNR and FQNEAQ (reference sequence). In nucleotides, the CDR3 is TGTGCCAGCAGCGGCAAGAGCTCCTACGAGCAGTACTTC. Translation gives CASSGKSSYEQYF. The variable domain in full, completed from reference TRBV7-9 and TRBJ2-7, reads DTGVSQNPRHKITKRGQNVTFRCDPISEHNRLYWYRQTLGQGPEFLTYFQNEAQLEKSRLLSDRFSAERPKGSFSTLEIQRTEQGDSAMYLCASSGKSSYEQYFGPGTRLTVT.

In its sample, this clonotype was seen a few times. For the CDR3, the DNA is TGTGCCAGCAGCTTAGCCGGGCGGTCACAGACAAACATTCAGTACTTC. Its translation is CASSLAGRSQTNIQYF. The chain carries TRBV7-2 and TRBJ2-4; D not certain. Trimming stripped 0 bases from V and 6 bases from J, with 15 bases between. The germline gives CDR1 SGHTA, CDR2 FQGNSA. This CDR3 region has 16 residues.

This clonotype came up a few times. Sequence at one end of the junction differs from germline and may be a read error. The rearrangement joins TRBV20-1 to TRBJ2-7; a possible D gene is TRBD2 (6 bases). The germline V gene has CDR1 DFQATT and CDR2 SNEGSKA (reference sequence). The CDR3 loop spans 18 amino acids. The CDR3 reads CSARGGTVHGMTSYEQYF. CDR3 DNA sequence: TGCAGTGCCAGAGGCGGGACGGTCCACGGAATGACTTCCTACGAGCAGTACTTC.

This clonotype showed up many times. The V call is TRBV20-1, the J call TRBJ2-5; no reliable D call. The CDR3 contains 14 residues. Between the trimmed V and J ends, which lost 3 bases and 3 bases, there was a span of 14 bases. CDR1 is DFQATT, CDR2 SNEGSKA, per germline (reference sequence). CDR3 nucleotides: TGCAGTGCTAGTCAGATACGACGGAAAGAGACCCAGTACTTC. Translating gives CSASQIRRKETQYF.